Below, 9 T cell receptor beta chains from the same sample are listed, as sequenced in a study of shared clonotypes between healthy human individuals. Profiling relied on immunoSEQ multiplex PCR, and the TCRdb table lists in-frame clones only, not all of them. This sample has about 2.3 million clones; 80% to 95% occur once, and the top ten carry approximately 0.4%. The sequenced sample consisted of naive CD4+ T cells from PBMCs. The subset was: CD45RA+ positively selected. These receptors were obtained from a man aged 18 to 35 in good health. Some clones in this sample may be carry-over from other donors' samples.

CDR3 loop: CASSLTDRTSGANVLTF. CDR3 DNA sequence: TGCGCCAGCAGCCTGACGGACAGGACTTCTGGGGCCAACGTCCTGACTTTC. The V call is TRBV5-1, the J call TRBJ2-6, with 7 bases identical to TRBD1. Germline-derived CDR1 and CDR2 are SGHRS and YFSETQ. The CDR3 is 17 amino acids. Unmatched junction bases numbered 8, after V lost 4 bases and J lost 1 base.

This rearrangement joins TRBV19 to TRBJ1-5; TRBD1 matches 7 bases. The CDR3 totals 15 residues. The V gene's germline CDR1 is LNHDA and CDR2 SQIVND (reference sequence). Losses at the gene ends were 4 bases for V and 2 bases for J; bases not matched to a gene: 5. The CDR3 bases are TGTGCCAGTAGTACCCAGACAGGGCGCAATCAGCCCCAGCATTTT. Amino acid sequence: CASSTQTGRNQPQHF.

Comments on this clone: A junction boundary mismatches the germline segment, possibly from a read error. DNA of the CDR3: TGTGCCAGCACCTTATCCGGAAACACCATATATTTT. It specifies CASTLSGNTIYF. The chain combines TRBV11-2 with TRBJ1-3; no firm D call. This CDR3 region has 12 residues. Per germline, CDR1 SGHAT and CDR2 FQNNGV.

This rearrangement joins TRBV28 to TRBJ2-3, with 7 nucleotides matching TRBD1. V gave up 4 bases and J gave up 5 bases; unmatched junction bases: 12. Germline CDR1 reads MDHEN; CDR2 reads SYDVKM. There are 16 residues in the CDR3. The CDR3 region is CASSSPRGRGRDTQYF. CDR3 DNA sequence: TGTGCCAGCAGTTCACCACGTGGAAGGGGGCGAGATACGCAGTATTTT.

V gene TRBV25-1 combines with J gene TRBJ2-3, with D uncertain. This CDR3 is 13 amino acids long. Germline V gene sequence: CDR1 MGHDK, CDR2 SYGVNS. V shed 4 bases and J shed 6 bases, with 11 bases lying between them. The CDR3 bases are TGTGCCAGCAGTGCCCGGGTGTTGGATACGCAGTATTTT. Translating gives CASSARVLDTQYF.

This chain links TRBV4-1 with TRBJ2-2, with D perhaps TRBD2 (5 bases). Germline V lookup: CDR1 MGHRA, CDR2 YSYEKL. The CDR3 has 16 residues. The V end was cut by 0 bases, the J end by 2 bases, with 10 bases between. CDR3 coding DNA: TGCGCCAGCAGCCAAGAAACCGGGGATAACACCGGGGAGCTGTTTTTT. This translates into CASSQETGDNTGELFF.

The rearrangement joins TRBV11-2 to TRBJ1-4, with D possibly TRBD1 on 5 matching bases. V lost 6 bases and J 12 bases, leaving 20 bases between the germline ends. Germline CDR1 reads SGHAT; CDR2 reads FQNNGV. The CDR3 length is 14 residues. CDR3 sequence (DNA): TGTGCCAGCAGAGTAGACGGGACCGCCAGAGAACTGTTTTTT. It specifies CASRVDGTARELFF.

This clone was counted between two and nine times. The V call is TRBV28, the J call TRBJ1-3; 8 nucleotides agree with TRBD1. The germline V gene has CDR1 MDHEN and CDR2 SYDVKM. This CDR3 has 14 residues. V lost 7 bases and J lost 8; bases outside the gene matches: 10. CDR3 in DNA: TGTGCCAGCACGTCCCCGGGACAGGAGGACACCATATATTTT. It is translated as CASTSPGQEDTIYF.

This clone was recorded once. V usage is TRBV10-3 and J usage is TRBJ1-1; D is possibly TRBD1 (6 bases). Germline CDR1 reads ENHRY; CDR2 reads SYGVKD. The CDR3 length is 14 residues. Trimming stripped 6 bases from V and 6 bases from J, with 17 bases between. The CDR3 sequence: CAISPQGWRAEAFF. CDR3 sequence (DNA): TGTGCCATCAGCCCGCAGGGGTGGAGGGCTGAAGCTTTCTTT.